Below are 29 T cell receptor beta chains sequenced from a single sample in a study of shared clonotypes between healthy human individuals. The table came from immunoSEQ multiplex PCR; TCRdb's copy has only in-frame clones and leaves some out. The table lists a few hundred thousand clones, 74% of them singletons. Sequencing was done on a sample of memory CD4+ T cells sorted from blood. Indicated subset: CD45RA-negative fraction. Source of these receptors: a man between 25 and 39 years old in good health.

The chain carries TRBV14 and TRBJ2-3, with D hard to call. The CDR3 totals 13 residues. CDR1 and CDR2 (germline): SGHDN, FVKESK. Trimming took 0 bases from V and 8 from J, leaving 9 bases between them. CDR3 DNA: TGTGCCAGCAGCCAAGAACGGACGGTTACGCAGTATTTT. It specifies CASSQERTVTQYF.

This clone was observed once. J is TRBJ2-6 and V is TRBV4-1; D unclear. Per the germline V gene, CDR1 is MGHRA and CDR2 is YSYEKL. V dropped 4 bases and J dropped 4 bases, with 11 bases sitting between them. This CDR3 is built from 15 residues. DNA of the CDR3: TGCGCCAGCAGCCCCCTCGGAGAGGGGGCCAACGTCCTGACTTTC. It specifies CASSPLGEGANVLTF.

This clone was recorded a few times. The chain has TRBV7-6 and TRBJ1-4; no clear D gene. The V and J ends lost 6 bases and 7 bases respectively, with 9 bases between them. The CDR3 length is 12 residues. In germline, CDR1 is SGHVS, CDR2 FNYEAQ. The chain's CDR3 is CASRSRGEKLFF. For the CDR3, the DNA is TGTGCCAGCAGATCTAGAGGTGAAAAACTGTTTTTT.

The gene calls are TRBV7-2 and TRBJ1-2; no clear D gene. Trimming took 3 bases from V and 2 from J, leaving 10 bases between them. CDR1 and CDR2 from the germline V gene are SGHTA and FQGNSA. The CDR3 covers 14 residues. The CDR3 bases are TGTGCCAGCAGCTTGAGCGGCCAGAACTATGGCTACACCTTC. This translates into CASSLSGQNYGYTF.

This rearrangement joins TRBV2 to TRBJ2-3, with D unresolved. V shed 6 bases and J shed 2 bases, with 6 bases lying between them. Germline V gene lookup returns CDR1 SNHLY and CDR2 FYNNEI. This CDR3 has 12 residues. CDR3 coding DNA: TGTGCCAGCAGACAAGACACAGATACGCAGTATTTT. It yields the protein CASRQDTDTQYF. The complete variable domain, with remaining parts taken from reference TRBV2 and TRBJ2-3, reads EPEVTQTPSHQVTQMGQEVILRCVPISNHLYFYWYRQILGQKVEFLVSFYNNEISEKSEIFDDQFSVERPDGSNFTLKIRSTKLEDSAMYFCASRQDTDTQYFGPGTRLTVL.

The CDR3 DNA reads TGTGCCAGCAGCTTAGGAAGGGGTGGCAATCAGCCCCAGCATTTT. It is translated as CASSLGRGGNQPQHF. The chain couples TRBV11-2 to TRBJ1-5, with a tentative D call TRBD1 (5 bases). V shed 1 base and J shed 2 bases, with 9 bases lying between them. Per the germline V gene, CDR1 is SGHAT and CDR2 is FQNNGV. The CDR3 is 15 residues long.

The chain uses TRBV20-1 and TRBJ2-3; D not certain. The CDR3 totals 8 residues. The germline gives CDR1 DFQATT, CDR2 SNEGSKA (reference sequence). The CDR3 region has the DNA TGCACGCCAGATACGCAGTATTTT. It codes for CTPDTQYF.

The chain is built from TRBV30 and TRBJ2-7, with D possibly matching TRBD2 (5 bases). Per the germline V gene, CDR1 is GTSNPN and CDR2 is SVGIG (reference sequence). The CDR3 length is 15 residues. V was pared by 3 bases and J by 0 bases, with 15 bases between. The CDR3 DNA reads TGTGCCTGGAGGGAGCCCAGCGGAAGCTCCTACGAGCAGTACTTC. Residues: CAWREPSGSSYEQYF.

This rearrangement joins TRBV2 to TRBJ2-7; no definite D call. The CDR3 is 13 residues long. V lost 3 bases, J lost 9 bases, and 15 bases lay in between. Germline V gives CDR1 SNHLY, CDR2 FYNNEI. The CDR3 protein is CASSEKLSLRQYF. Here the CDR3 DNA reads TGTGCCAGCAGTGAGAAACTCTCACTCAGGCAGTACTTC.

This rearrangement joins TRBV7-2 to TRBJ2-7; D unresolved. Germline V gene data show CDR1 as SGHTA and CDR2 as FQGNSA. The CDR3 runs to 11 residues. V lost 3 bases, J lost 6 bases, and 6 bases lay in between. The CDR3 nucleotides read TGTGCCAGCAGCTTTTACAGCGAGCAGTACTTC. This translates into CASSFYSEQYF.

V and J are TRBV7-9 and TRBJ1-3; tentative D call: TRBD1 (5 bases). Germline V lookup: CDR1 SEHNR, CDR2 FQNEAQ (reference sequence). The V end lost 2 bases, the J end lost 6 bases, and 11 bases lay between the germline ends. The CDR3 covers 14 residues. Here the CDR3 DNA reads TGTGCCAGCAGCTTATCAGGGAAGGAAAACACCATATATTTT. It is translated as CASSLSGKENTIYF.

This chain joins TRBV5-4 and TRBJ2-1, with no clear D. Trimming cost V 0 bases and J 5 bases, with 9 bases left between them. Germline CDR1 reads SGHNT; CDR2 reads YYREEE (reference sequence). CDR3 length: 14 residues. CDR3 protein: CASSLGRTNNEQFF. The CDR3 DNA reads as TGTGCCAGCAGCTTGGGACGTACAAACAATGAGCAGTTCTTC. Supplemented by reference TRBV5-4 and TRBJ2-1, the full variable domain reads ETGVTQSPTHLIKTRGQQVTLRCSSQSGHNTVSWYQQALGQGPQFIFQYYREEENGRGNFPPRFSGLQFPNYSSELNVNALELDDSALYLCASSLGRTNNEQFFGPGTRLTVL.

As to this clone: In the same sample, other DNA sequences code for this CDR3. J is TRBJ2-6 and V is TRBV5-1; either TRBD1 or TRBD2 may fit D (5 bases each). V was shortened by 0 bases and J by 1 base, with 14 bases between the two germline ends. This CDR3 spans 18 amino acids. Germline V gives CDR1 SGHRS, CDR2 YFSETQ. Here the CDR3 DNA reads TGCGCCAGCAGCTTGGTATCGGGACGGCGATCTGGGGCCAACGTCCTGACTTTC. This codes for CASSLVSGRRSGANVLTF. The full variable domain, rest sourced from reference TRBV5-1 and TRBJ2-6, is KAGVTQTPRYLIKTRGQQVTLSCSPISGHRSVSWYQQTPGQGLQFLFEYFSETQRNKGNFPGRFSGRQFSNSRSEMNVSTLELGDSALYLCASSLVSGRRSGANVLTFGAGSRLTVL.

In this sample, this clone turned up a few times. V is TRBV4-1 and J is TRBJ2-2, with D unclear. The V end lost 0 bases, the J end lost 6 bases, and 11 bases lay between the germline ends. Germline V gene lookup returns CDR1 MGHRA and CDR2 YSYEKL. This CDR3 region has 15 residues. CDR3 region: CASSQEGIIAGELFF. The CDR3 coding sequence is TGCGCCAGCAGCCAAGAGGGGATAATCGCCGGGGAGCTGTTTTTT.

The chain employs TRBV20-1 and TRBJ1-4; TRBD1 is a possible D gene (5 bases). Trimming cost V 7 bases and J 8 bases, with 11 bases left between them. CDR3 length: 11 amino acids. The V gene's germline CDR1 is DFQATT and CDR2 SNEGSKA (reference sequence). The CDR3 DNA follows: TGCAGTGGGGGGTTCGGGGAAAAACTGTTTTTT. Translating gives CSGGFGEKLFF.

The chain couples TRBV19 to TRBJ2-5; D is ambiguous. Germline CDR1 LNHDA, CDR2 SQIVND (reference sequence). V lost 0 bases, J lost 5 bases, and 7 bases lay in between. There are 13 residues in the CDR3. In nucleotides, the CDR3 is TGTGCCAGTAGTATAGATCTATGGGAGACCCAGTACTTC. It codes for CASSIDLWETQYF.

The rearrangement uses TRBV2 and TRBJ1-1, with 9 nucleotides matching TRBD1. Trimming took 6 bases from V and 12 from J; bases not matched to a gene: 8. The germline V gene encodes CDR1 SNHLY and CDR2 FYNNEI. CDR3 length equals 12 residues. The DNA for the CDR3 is TGTGCCAGCAGCGCCCCGGGACAGGGACCTTTCTTT. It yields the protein CASSAPGQGPFF. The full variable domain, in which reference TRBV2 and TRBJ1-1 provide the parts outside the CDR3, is EPEVTQTPSHQVTQMGQEVILRCVPISNHLYFYWYRQILGQKVEFLVSFYNNEISEKSEIFDDQFSVERPDGSNFTLKIRSTKLEDSAMYFCASSAPGQGPFFGQGTRLTVV.

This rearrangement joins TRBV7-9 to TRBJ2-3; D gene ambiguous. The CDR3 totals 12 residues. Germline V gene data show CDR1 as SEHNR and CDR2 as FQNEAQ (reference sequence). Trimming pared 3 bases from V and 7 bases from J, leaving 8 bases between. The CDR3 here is CASSFFEYTQYF. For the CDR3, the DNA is TGTGCCAGCAGCTTCTTCGAGTATACGCAGTATTTT.

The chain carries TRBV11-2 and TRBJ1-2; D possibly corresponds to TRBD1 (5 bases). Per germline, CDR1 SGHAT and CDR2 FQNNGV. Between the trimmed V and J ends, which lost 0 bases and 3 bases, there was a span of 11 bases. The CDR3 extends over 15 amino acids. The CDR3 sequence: CASSLDGVGDYGYTF. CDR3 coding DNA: TGTGCCAGCAGCTTAGATGGTGTAGGGGACTATGGCTACACCTTC.

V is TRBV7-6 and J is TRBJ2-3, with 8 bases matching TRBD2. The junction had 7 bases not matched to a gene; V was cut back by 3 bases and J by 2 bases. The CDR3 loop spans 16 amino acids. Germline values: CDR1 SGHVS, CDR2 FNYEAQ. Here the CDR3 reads CASSFLGAGATDTQYF. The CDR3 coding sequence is TGTGCCAGCAGCTTCCTCGGAGCGGGGGCCACAGATACGCAGTATTTT.

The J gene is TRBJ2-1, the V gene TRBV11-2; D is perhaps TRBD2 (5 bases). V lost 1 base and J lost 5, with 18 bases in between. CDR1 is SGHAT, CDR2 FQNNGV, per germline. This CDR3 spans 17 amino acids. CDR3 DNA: TGTGCCAGCAGCTTAGCTGGCCGCGGGTGGAACCACAATGAGCAGTTCTTC. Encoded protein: CASSLAGRGWNHNEQFF.

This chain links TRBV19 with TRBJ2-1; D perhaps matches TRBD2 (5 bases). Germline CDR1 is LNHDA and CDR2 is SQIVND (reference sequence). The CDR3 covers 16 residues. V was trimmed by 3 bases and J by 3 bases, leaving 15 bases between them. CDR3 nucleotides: TGTGCCAGTAGTATCTCTCCAGGTGCGGGCTACAATGAGCAGTTCTTC. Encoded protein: CASSISPGAGYNEQFF.

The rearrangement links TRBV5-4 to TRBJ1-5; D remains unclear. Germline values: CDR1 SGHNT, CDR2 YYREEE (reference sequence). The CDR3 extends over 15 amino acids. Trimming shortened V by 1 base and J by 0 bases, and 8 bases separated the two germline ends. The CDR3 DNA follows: TGTGCCAGCAGCTTGTTCGGCCATAGCAATCAGCCCCAGCATTTT. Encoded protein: CASSLFGHSNQPQHF.

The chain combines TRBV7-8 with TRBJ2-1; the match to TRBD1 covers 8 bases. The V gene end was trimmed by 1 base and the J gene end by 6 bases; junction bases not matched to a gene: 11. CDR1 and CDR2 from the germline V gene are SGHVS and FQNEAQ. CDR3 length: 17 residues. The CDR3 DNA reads TGTGCCAGCAGCTTAGGAGGGGGCAGGGGGCCCGTCAATGAGCAGTTCTTC. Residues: CASSLGGGRGPVNEQFF.

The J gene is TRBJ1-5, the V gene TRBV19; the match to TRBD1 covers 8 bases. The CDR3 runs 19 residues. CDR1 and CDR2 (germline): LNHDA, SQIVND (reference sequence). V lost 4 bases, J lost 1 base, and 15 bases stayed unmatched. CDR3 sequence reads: CASSRMTGERVWSNQPQHF. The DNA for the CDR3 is TGTGCCAGTAGTAGAATGACAGGGGAGAGGGTCTGGAGCAATCAGCCCCAGCATTTT.

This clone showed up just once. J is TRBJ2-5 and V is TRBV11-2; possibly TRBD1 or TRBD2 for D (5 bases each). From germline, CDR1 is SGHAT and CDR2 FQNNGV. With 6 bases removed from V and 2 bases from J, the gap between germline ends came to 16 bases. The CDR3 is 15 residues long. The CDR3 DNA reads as TGTGCCAGCAGGAGACCGGGACGGAAACAAGAGACCCAGTACTTC. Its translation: CASRRPGRKQETQYF.

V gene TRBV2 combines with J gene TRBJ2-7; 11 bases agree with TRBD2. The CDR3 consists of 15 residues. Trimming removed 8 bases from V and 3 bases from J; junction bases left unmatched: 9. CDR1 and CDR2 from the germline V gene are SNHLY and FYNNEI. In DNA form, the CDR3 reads TGTGCCAGCGTGATGGGACTAGCGGACTTCTACGAGCAGTACTTC. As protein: CASVMGLADFYEQYF. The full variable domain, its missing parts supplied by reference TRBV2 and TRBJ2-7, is EPEVTQTPSHQVTQMGQEVILRCVPISNHLYFYWYRQILGQKVEFLVSFYNNEISEKSEIFDDQFSVERPDGSNFTLKIRSTKLEDSAMYFCASVMGLADFYEQYFGPGTRLTVT.

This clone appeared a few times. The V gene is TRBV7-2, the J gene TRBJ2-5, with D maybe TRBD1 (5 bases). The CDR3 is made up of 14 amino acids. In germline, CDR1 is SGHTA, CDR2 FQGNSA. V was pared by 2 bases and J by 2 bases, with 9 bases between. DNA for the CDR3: TGTGCCAGCAGCTTAAGCAGGGCTCAAGAGACCCAGTACTTC. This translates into CASSLSRAQETQYF.

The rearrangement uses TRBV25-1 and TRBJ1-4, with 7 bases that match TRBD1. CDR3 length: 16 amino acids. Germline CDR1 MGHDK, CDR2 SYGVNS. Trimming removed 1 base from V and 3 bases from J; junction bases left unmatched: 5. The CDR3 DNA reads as TGTGCCAGCAGTGAATTCAGGGGGGGCCCTAATGAAAAACTGTTTTTT. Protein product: CASSEFRGGPNEKLFF. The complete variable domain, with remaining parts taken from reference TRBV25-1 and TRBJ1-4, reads EADIYQTPRYLVIGTGKKITLECSQTMGHDKMYWYQQDPGMELHLIHYSYGVNSTEKGDLSSESTVSRIRTEHFPLTLESARPSHTSQYLCASSEFRGGPNEKLFFGSGTQLSVL.